This is a list of T cell receptor beta chains from one sample in a study of post-analysis software for immune sequencing data. Each CDR3 protein gets one entry after TCRdb re-called the PCR reads with MiXCR. The sample holds approximately 350,000 distinct CDR3 sequences, around 33% seen once. The sample taken for sequencing was blood. These receptors were collected from a girl between 5 and 17 years old with multiple sclerosis. The CDR3 runs from the conserved cysteine through the conserved F or W. D genes are given only for firm matches. Part of the rows lack a size; the others show once, few, many or a class for expanded clones.

few	NA	TRBV10-3	TRBJ1-1	CATGTRDTEAFF	TGTGCCACCGGGACAAGAGACACTGAAGCTTTCTTT
NA	NA	TRBV5-1	TRBJ2-6	CASSLGASSGANVLTF	TGCGCCAGCAGTTTGGGAGCATCCTCTGGGGCCAACGTCCTGACTTTC
NA	TRBD2	TRBV4-3	TRBJ2-1	CASSQERAGGPLNEQFF	TGCGCCAGCAGCCAAGAAAGAGCGGGAGGGCCGCTCAATGAGCAGTTCTTC
few	TRBD2	TRBV9	TRBJ2-1	CASSVVSLAGGSFPYNEQFF	TGTGCCAGCAGCGTAGTTTCACTAGCGGGGGGTTCCTTTCCCTACAATGAGCAGTTCTTC
NA	TRBD1	TRBV6-5	TRBJ1-2	CVSSWVRGDGYTF	TGTGTCAGCAGCTGGGTCAGGGGGGATGGCTACACCTTC
few	NA	TRBV5-1	TRBJ2-4	CASAQDSTKNIQYF	TGCGCCAGCGCCCAAGATTCGACCAAAAACATTCAGTACTTC
NA	TRBD2	TRBV4-3	TRBJ2-1	CASRLSSGGTYNEQFF	TGCGCCAGCAGACTGTCGAGCGGGGGAACCTACAATGAGCAGTTCTTC
few	NA	TRBV9	TRBJ2-1	CASSVAAGAINEQFF	TGTGCCAGCAGCGTAGCGGCGGGGGCTATCAATGAGCAGTTCTTC
NA	NA	TRBV25-1	TRBJ1-1	CASSDGKYRYTEAFF	TGTGCCAGCAGTGATGGTAAATACCGATACACTGAAGCTTTCTTT
NA	TRBD2	TRBV3-1	TRBJ2-5	CASTLGTSGGETQYF	TGTGCCAGCACCCTCGGGACTAGCGGAGGAGAGACCCAGTACTTC
few	TRBD2	TRBV20-1	TRBJ2-5	CSARDQRSGVETQYF	TGCAGTGCTAGAGACCAAAGAAGCGGGGTAGAGACCCAGTACTTC
many	NA	TRBV12-3/TRBV12-4	TRBJ1-2	CASSLGRIYGYTF	TGTGCCAGCAGCTTGGGACGGATCTATGGCTACACCTTC
NA	NA	TRBV20-1	TRBJ2-7	CSARAMDGAYEQYF	TGCAGTGCTAGAGCAATGGACGGAGCCTACGAGCAGTACTTC
NA	TRBD2	TRBV5-1	TRBJ2-3	CASSLTGLAGVTDTQYF	TGCGCCAGCAGCTTGACCGGACTAGCGGGGGTCACAGATACGCAGTATTTT
NA	NA	TRBV20-1	TRBJ1-4	CSARDFSGDDEKLFF	TGCAGTGCTAGAGATTTCTCAGGGGATGATGAAAAACTGTTTTTT
NA	NA	TRBV9	TRBJ2-3	CASSVRGRDTQYF	TGTGCCAGCAGCGTTCGTGGGAGAGATACGCAGTATTTT
few	NA	TRBV6-6	TRBJ2-7	CASSYSGGLRGAYEQYF	TGTGCCAGCAGTTACTCGGGGGGTTTGCGAGGAGCCTACGAGCAGTACTTC
NA	TRBD1	TRBV9	TRBJ2-2	CASSIRQGSNTGELFF	TGTGCCAGCAGCATTCGACAGGGTTCGAACACCGGGGAGCTGTTTTTT
few	NA	TRBV4-2	TRBJ2-1	CASSQDLLVAPYNEQFF	TGTGCCAGCAGCCAAGATCTTCTGGTAGCCCCCTACAATGAGCAGTTCTTC
few	NA	TRBV6-5	TRBJ2-5	CASRPGTRETQYF	TGTGCCAGCAGACCCGGGACACGGGAGACCCAGTACTTC
NA	TRBD2	TRBV7-9	TRBJ2-5	CASSSTSFGETQYF	TGTGCCAGCAGCTCGACTAGCTTCGGGGAGACCCAGTACTTC
NA	NA	TRBV19	TRBJ1-4	CASSIFAREKLFF	TGTGCCAGTAGCATCTTTGCTCGTGAAAAACTGTTTTTT
NA	TRBD1	TRBV12-3/TRBV12-4	TRBJ1-2	CASTAPGTGYGYTF	TGTGCCAGCACCGCCCCCGGGACAGGCTATGGCTACACCTTC
many	NA	TRBV20-1	TRBJ2-4	CSASPGKLAKNIQYF	TGCAGTGCTAGCCCCGGTAAACTAGCCAAAAACATTCAGTACTTC
NA	NA	TRBV7-9	TRBJ1-1	CASSPSYYVGGTEAFF	TGTGCCAGCAGCCCCTCATACTACGTTGGGGGCACTGAAGCTTTCTTT
NA	TRBD1	TRBV2	TRBJ2-7	CASRGQGDEQYF	TGTGCCAGCAGGGGACAGGGCGACGAGCAGTACTTC
NA	TRBD1	TRBV27	TRBJ2-5	CVSKGPTGVGQETQYF	TGTGTCAGCAAAGGGCCGACAGGGGTTGGCCAAGAGACCCAGTACTTC
NA	NA	TRBV9	TRBJ2-7	CASSVGPKSSYEQYF	TGTGCCAGCAGCGTGGGACCCAAGAGCTCCTACGAGCAGTACTTC
once	NA	TRBV7-9	TRBJ1-2	CASSLIGWDTNYGYTF	TGTGCCAGCAGCTTAATAGGGTGGGACACGAACTATGGCTACACCTTC
NA	NA	TRBV28	TRBJ1-6	CASSPGPYNSPLHF	TGTGCCAGCAGCCCGGGTCCTTATAATTCACCCCTCCACTTT
few	NA	TRBV4-1	TRBJ1-5	CASSQAPRGGGGNQPQHF	TGCGCCAGCAGCCAAGCCCCGCGTGGCGGGGGCGGCAATCAGCCCCAGCATTTT
NA	NA	TRBV7-2	TRBJ2-1	CASSLGVGSLEQFF	TGTGCCAGCAGCTTAGGAGTCGGCAGCCTCGAGCAGTTCTTC
NA	TRBD1	TRBV12-3/TRBV12-4	TRBJ2-7	CASSLTGLGEQYF	TGTGCCAGCAGTTTGACAGGGTTGGGCGAGCAGTACTTC
few	NA	TRBV6-2/TRBV6-3	TRBJ2-4	CASSYSPTDQLAKNIQYF	TGTGCCAGCAGTTACTCCCCGACAGACCAGCTAGCCAAAAACATTCAGTACTTC